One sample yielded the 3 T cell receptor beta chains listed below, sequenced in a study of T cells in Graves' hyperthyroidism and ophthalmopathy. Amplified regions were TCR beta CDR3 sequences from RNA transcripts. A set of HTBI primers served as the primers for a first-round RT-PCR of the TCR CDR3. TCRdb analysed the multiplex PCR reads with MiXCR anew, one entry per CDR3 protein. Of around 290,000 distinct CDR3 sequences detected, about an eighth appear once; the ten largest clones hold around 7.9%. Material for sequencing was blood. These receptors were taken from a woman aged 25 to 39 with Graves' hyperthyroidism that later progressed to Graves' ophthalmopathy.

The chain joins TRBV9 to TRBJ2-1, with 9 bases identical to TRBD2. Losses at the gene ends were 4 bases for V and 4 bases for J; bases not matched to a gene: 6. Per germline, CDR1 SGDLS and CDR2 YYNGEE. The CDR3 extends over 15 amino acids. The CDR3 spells CASSQTSGTYNEQFF. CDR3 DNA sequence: TGTGCCAGCAGCCAGACTAGCGGTACATACAATGAGCAGTTCTTC.

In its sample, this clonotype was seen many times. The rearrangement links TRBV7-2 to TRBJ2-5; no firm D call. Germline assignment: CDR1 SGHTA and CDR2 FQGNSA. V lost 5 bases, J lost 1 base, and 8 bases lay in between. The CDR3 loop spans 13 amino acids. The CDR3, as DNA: TGTGCCAGCAGCCCGAGGTCCCAAGAGACCCAGTACTTC. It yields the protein CASSPRSQETQYF.

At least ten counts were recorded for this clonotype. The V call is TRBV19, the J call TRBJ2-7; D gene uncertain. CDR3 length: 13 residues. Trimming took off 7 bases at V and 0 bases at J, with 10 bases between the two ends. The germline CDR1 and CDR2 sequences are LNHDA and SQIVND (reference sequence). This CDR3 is CASTGGPSYEQYF. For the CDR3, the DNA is TGTGCCAGTACTGGCGGACCCTCCTACGAGCAGTACTTC.